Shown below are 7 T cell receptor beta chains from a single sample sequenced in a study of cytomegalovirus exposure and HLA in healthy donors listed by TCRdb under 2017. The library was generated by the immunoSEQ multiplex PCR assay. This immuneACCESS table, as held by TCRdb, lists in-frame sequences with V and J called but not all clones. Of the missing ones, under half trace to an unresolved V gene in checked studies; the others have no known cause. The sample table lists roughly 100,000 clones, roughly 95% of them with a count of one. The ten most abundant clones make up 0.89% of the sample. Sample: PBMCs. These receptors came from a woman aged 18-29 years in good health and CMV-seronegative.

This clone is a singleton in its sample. In DNA form, the CDR3 reads TGTGCCTGGAGTACCGGGACTAGTAGCACAGATACGCAGTATTTT. Translation: CAWSTGTSSTDTQYF. The V gene is TRBV30, the J gene TRBJ2-3, with 8 bases identical to TRBD2. Looked up from germline, CDR1 is GTSNPN and CDR2 is SVGIG (reference sequence). V dropped 2 bases and J dropped 0; count of bases not matched to a gene: 4. CDR3 size: 15 residues.

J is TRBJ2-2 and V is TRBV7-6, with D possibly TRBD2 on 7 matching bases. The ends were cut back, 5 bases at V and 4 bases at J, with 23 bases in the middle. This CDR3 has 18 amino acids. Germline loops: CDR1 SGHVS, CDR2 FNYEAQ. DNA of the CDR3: TGTGCCAGCAGCCGGACCTCGGGGGGCGCCACCACCACCGGGGAGCTGTTTTTT. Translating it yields CASSRTSGGATTTGELFF.

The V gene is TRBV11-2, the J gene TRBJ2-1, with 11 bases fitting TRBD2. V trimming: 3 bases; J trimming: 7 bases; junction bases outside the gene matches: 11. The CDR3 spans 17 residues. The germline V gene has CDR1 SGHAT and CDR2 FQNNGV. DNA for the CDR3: TGTGCCAGCAGCTTCATAGCGGGAGGGCCTCGGGGAAATGAGCAGTTCTTC. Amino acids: CASSFIAGGPRGNEQFF. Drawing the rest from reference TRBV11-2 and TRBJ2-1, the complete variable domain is EAGVAQSPRYKIIEKRQSVAFWCNPISGHATLYWYQQILGQGPKLLIQFQNNGVVDDSQLPKDRFSAERLKGVDSTLKIQPAKLEDSAVYLCASSFIAGGPRGNEQFFGPGTRLTVL.

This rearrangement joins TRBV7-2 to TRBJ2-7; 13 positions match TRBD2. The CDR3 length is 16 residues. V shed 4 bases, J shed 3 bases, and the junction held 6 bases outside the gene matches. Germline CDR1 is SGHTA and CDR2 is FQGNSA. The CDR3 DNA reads TGTGCCAGCAGCTCCGGACTAGCGGGGGAACTCTACGAGCAGTACTTC. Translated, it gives CASSSGLAGELYEQYF.

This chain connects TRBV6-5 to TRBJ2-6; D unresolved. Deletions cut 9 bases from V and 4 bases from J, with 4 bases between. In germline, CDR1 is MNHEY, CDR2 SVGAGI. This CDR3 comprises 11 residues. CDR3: CASLGANVLTF. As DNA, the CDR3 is TGTGCCAGTCTAGGGGCCAACGTCCTGACTTTC.

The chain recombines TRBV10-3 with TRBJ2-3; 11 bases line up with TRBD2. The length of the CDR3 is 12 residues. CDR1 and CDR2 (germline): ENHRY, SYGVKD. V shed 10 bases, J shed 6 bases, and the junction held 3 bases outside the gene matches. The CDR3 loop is CATLAGGDTQYF. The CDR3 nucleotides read TGTGCCACTTTAGCGGGGGGGGATACGCAGTATTTT.

The CDR3 DNA sequence: TGTGCCTGGCAACCGGGACTCTTTAGGGGCGGGGAGCTGTTTTTT. It is translated as CAWQPGLFRGGELFF. The J gene is TRBJ2-2, the V gene TRBV30; D is possibly TRBD2 (6 bases). The germline CDR1 and CDR2 sequences are GTSNPN and SVGIG (reference sequence). V was trimmed by 5 bases and J by 7 bases, leaving 20 bases between them. The CDR3 sequence is 15 residues long.